One sample yielded the 16 T cell receptor beta chains listed below, sequenced in a study of STAT5B mutations in CD4+ large granular lymphocyte leukemia. This table comes from immunoSEQ multiplex PCR, and its TCRdb copy is limited to in-frame clones, with some not included. The sample has 25,000 to 35,000 clones; around 71% are singletons. Sequencing was carried out using CD4+ T cells from blood buffy coats. All receptors come from a human donor in good health.

This chain connects TRBV9 to TRBJ1-6; 7 nucleotides match TRBD1. CDR1 is SGDLS, CDR2 YYNGEE, per germline. This CDR3 is built from 15 residues. With 2 bases clipped from V and 7 bases from J, the junction kept 6 bases outside the gene matches. The DNA for the CDR3 is TGTGCCAGCAGCGTCTCCAGGGGGTTGAATTCACCCCTCCACTTT. Its translation is CASSVSRGLNSPLHF. The full variable domain, with the rest looked up from reference TRBV9 and TRBJ1-6, is DSGVTQTPKHLITATGQRVTLRCSPRSGDLSVYWYQQSLDQGLQFLIQYYNGEERAKGNILERFSAQQFPDLHSELNLSSLELGDSALYFCASSVSRGLNSPLHFGNGTRLTVT.

This clone has more than one count but fewer than ten. This sequence joins TRBV19 and TRBJ1-1; D uncertain. This CDR3 spans 14 amino acids. Looked up from germline, CDR1 is LNHDA and CDR2 is SQIVND (reference sequence). V was shortened by 6 bases and J by 3 bases, with 14 bases between the two germline ends. In nucleotides, the CDR3 is TGTGCCAGTAGACCAAGGCCTGGGGACACTGAAGCTTTCTTT. This translates into CASRPRPGDTEAFF.

This clone showed up just a few times. The chain combines TRBV5-6 with TRBJ1-2, with D uncertain. The CDR3 extends over 13 amino acids. Trimming cost V 0 bases and J 11 bases, with 14 bases left between them. The V gene's germline CDR1 is SGHDT and CDR2 YYEEEE. The CDR3 nucleotides are TGTGCCAGCAGCTTGGCCCTAATGGGCATTTACACCTTC. Translating it yields CASSLALMGIYTF.

For this clone: The junction does not match germline at one end; this may be a read error. V and J are TRBV6-5 and TRBJ2-5; D ambiguous. CDR3 length: 11 amino acids. CDR1 MNHEY and CDR2 SVGAGI come from the germline V gene. In nucleotides, the CDR3 is TGTGCCAGCACTTACGGGGAGACCCAGTACTTC. It encodes CASTYGETQYF.

The chain carries TRBV5-1 and TRBJ1-6; the D is unclear. V was trimmed by 0 bases and J by 8 bases, leaving 12 bases between them. The CDR3 has 15 amino acids. CDR1 and CDR2 from the germline V gene are SGHRS and YFSETQ. The CDR3 here is CASSLETGWDSPLHF. CDR3 in DNA: TGCGCCAGCAGCTTGGAAACGGGGTGGGATTCACCCCTCCACTTT.

The chain couples TRBV6-5 to TRBJ1-1, with no clear D. Trimming removed 9 bases at V and 0 bases at J, with 14 bases between. The CDR3 length is 14 residues. Germline V CDR1 and CDR2: MNHEY, SVGAGI. The CDR3 nucleotides are TGTGCCAGTTCCCGAGGGAATATGAACACTGAAGCTTTCTTT. It codes for CASSRGNMNTEAFF.

V and J are TRBV18 and TRBJ1-5; 9 bases line up with TRBD1. Germline values: CDR1 KGHSH, CDR2 LQKENI. The V segment lost 8 bases and the J segment 4 bases; nucleotides outside the gene matches: 6. CDR3 length: 14 residues. CDR3 loop: CASAGQGNNQPQHF. CDR3 in DNA: TGTGCCAGCGCCGGACAGGGGAATAATCAGCCCCAGCATTTT.

DNA of the CDR3: TGTGCCACCAGCAGAGATGGGGGCTTAGCGGGGAAGCAGCAGTACTTC. This codes for CATSRDGGLAGKQQYF. The V gene is TRBV15, the J gene TRBJ2-7, with 8 nucleotides matching TRBD2. Per the germline V gene, CDR1 is LNHNV and CDR2 is YYDKDF (reference sequence). The CDR3 runs to 16 residues. Trimming at V came to 0 bases and at J to 8 bases, leaving 12 bases not matched to a gene.

The V and J genes are TRBV7-6 and TRBJ1-1, with no clear D. The CDR3 has 13 residues. V lost 10 bases to trimming and J lost 3 bases, with 15 bases between them. Germline CDR1 SGHVS, CDR2 FNYEAQ. The CDR3 region has the DNA TGTGCCACCTCACTGGAGTCCTACACTGAAGCTTTCTTT. Its protein product is CATSLESYTEAFF.

The rearrangement joins TRBV2 to TRBJ2-5; 12 nucleotides line up with TRBD1. The V and J ends lost 4 bases and 5 bases, in that order; junction bases with no gene match: 8. Germline loops: CDR1 SNHLY, CDR2 FYNNEI. CDR3 size: 16 residues. The CDR3 sequence is CASSGAGQGAGETQYF. As DNA, the CDR3 is TGTGCCAGCAGTGGGGCGGGACAGGGGGCGGGGGAGACCCAGTACTTC.

This chain connects TRBV28 to TRBJ1-4, with 9 bases that match TRBD1. Germline V CDR1 and CDR2: MDHEN, SYDVKM. The CDR3 has 16 residues. V shed 5 bases and J 8 bases; nucleotides not matched to a gene: 12. The CDR3: CASSQTSQGAREKLFF. The DNA for the CDR3 is TGTGCCAGCAGTCAAACCTCACAGGGGGCTCGGGAAAAACTGTTTTTT.

The J gene is TRBJ1-2, the V gene TRBV4-1, with TRBD1 matching 10 bases. V was pared by 0 bases and J by 7 bases, with 8 bases of the junction left unmatched. CDR3 size: 16 residues. From germline, CDR1 is MGHRA and CDR2 YSYEKL. Here the CDR3 reads CASSQDPGTGVFGYTF. The CDR3 bases are TGCGCCAGCAGCCAAGATCCCGGGACAGGGGTTTTTGGCTACACCTTC.

This chain joins TRBV28 and TRBJ2-7; 7 bases match TRBD2. The CDR3 runs 16 residues. Unmatched junction bases numbered 15, after V lost 3 bases and J lost 7 bases. The germline CDR1 and CDR2 sequences are MDHEN and SYDVKM. The CDR3 DNA follows: TGTGCCAGCAGTTTTTACCGGGACTACGACACCTTGGAGCAGTACTTC. This translates into CASSFYRDYDTLEQYF.

The chain joins TRBV4-1 to TRBJ2-5; tentative D call: TRBD1 (6 bases). The CDR3 totals 15 residues. Germline-derived CDR1 and CDR2 are MGHRA and YSYEKL. V dropped 1 base and J dropped 5 bases, with 14 bases sitting between them. Here the CDR3 reads CASSQADQGSETQYF. Written as DNA, the CDR3 is TGCGCCAGCAGCCAAGCCGATCAGGGGTCGGAGACCCAGTACTTC.

This clone was seen more than once but under ten times. J is TRBJ1-2 and V is TRBV19; D unresolved. The CDR3 sequence is 14 residues long. Germline loops: CDR1 LNHDA, CDR2 SQIVND (reference sequence). V was cut by 4 bases and J by 5 bases, with 14 bases left in between. Written as DNA, the CDR3 is TGTGCCAGTAGTACCGCCCGGGAGGGTTATGGCTACACCTTC. Translating it yields CASSTAREGYGYTF.

This clone has only a few counts. The rearrangement joins TRBV2 to TRBJ1-5; perhaps TRBD1 as D (5 bases). Germline-derived CDR1 and CDR2 are SNHLY and FYNNEI. The CDR3 sequence is 13 residues long. Trimming left V 3 bases short and J 6 bases short, with 9 bases between. CDR3 loop: CASSDRGIQPQHF. In nucleotides, the CDR3 is TGTGCCAGCAGTGATCGGGGGATTCAGCCCCAGCATTTT.